These 10 T cell receptor beta chains share one sample of origin, sequenced in a study of blood T cells in healthy people across ages. Through a sample-barcoded 5' primer and a J-beta primer mix, a second PCR was run for roughly 7 to 12 cycles. Each CDR3 protein is one row after TCRdb ran MiXCR on the 5' RACE reads. The table lists about 760,000 distinct CDR3 sequences, more than 55% of them singletons. Input material: blood. The source of these receptors is a man aged 40-50 years in good health.

This clonotype was observed a few times. Relative to the germline gene, one junction end is altered; a read error may explain this. J is TRBJ2-1 and V is TRBV27; D unresolved. The CDR3 is 17 residues long. CDR1 MNHEY and CDR2 SMNVEV come from the germline V gene (reference sequence). The CDR3 nucleotides are TGTGCCAGCAGTTTACGATTGGGCGGCAGGTCATACAATGAGCAGTTCTTT. Protein: CASSLRLGGRSYNEQFF.

This clonotype was detected only a few times. The rearrangement joins TRBV12-3 or TRBV12-4 to TRBJ2-7; D ambiguous. V shed 3 bases and J shed 7 bases, with 10 bases lying between them. The CDR3 is 12 residues long. CDR3 region: CASSFGLNEQYF. DNA of the CDR3: TGTGCCAGCAGTTTCGGGCTCAATGAGCAGTACTTC.

The CDR3 DNA reads TGTGCCAGCAGTTACTCGGGCAGGGCGGAGACCCAGTACTTC. The encoded protein is CASSYSGRAETQYF. The chain uses TRBV6-2 or TRBV6-3 and TRBJ2-5; D perhaps matches TRBD1 (5 bases). Germline V CDR1 and CDR2: MNHEY, SVGEGT. Trimming took 0 bases from V and 5 from J, leaving 10 bases between them. This CDR3 has 14 amino acids.

J is TRBJ2-3 and V is TRBV6-1; 7 bases line up with TRBD1. The CDR3 extends over 14 amino acids. Germline trimming cut 11 bases from V and 3 bases from J; bases unmatched to any gene: 11. Looked up from germline, CDR1 is MNHNS and CDR2 is SASEGT. CDR3 in DNA: TGTGCCGGGCGTAATGGGACAGCAACAGATACGCAGTATTTT. Translating gives CAGRNGTATDTQYF.

The V call is TRBV29-1, the J call TRBJ2-7; 7 bases fit TRBD2. V lost 5 bases, J lost 3 bases, and 13 bases stayed unmatched. The germline CDR1 and CDR2 sequences are SQVTM and ANQGSEA. The CDR3 has 15 residues. CDR3 in DNA: TGCAGCGTTAAATATAGGGAGGGGCTCTTCTACGAGCAGTACTTC. Its protein product is CSVKYREGLFYEQYF.

The chain uses TRBV5-1 and TRBJ1-5; D is unclear. CDR3 length: 14 residues. Germline CDR1 is SGHRS and CDR2 is YFSETQ. V was trimmed by 4 bases and J by 7 bases, leaving 15 bases between them. The CDR3 DNA reads TGCGCCAGCAGCCCGGGCTGGGCTGAACAGCCCCAGCATTTT. Protein product: CASSPGWAEQPQHF. The full variable domain, rest sourced from reference TRBV5-1 and TRBJ1-5, is KAGVTQTPRYLIKTRGQQVTLSCSPISGHRSVSWYQQTPGQGLQFLFEYFSETQRNKGNFPGRFSGRQFSNSRSEMNVSTLELGDSALYLCASSPGWAEQPQHFGDGTRLSIL.

The chain has TRBV7-9 and TRBJ2-5; D is perhaps TRBD1 (5 bases). The V and J ends lost 3 bases and 2 bases respectively, with 16 bases between them. The CDR3 runs 16 residues. The germline gives CDR1 SEHNR, CDR2 FQNEAQ (reference sequence). The chain's CDR3 is CASSLGQEMYQETQYF. DNA of the CDR3: TGTGCCAGCAGCTTGGGGCAGGAGATGTATCAAGAGACCCAGTACTTC.

The chain has TRBV20-1 and TRBJ2-1, with 9 bases that match TRBD2. The CDR3 has 16 amino acids. Trimming at V came to 3 bases and at J to 1 base, leaving 7 bases not matched to a gene. Germline V lookup: CDR1 DFQATT, CDR2 SNEGSKA (reference sequence). The CDR3 here is CSASLAGGPSYNEQFF. The CDR3 nucleotides read TGCAGTGCTAGTCTCGCGGGAGGGCCGTCCTACAATGAGCAGTTCTTC.

This chain joins TRBV27 and TRBJ2-7; D is perhaps TRBD1 (7 bases). V gave up 4 bases and J gave up 7 bases, with 23 bases separating them. The CDR3 loop spans 16 amino acids. The germline gives CDR1 MNHEY, CDR2 SMNVEV (reference sequence). Here the CDR3 reads CASSSTTGRLLPEQYF. CDR3 coding DNA: TGTGCCAGCAGTTCCACGACAGGGAGGCTCCTTCCTGAGCAGTACTTC.

The table lists this clonotype with a few counts. This chain joins TRBV7-2 and TRBJ1-5, with no clear D. This CDR3 comprises 14 residues. Looked up from germline, CDR1 is SGHTA and CDR2 is FQGNSA. V was shortened by 1 base and J by 4 bases, with 8 bases between the two germline ends. Here the CDR3 DNA reads TGTGCCAGCAGCTTAGTTCCGGAAAATCAGCCCCAGCATTTT. It translates to CASSLVPENQPQHF.